This TCR beta chain was profiled in a study of early T cells in non-severe SARS-CoV-2 infection. On the study more broadly: Chains from this unsorted whole-blood bulk RNA could not be paired.

Each cDNA molecule carried a unique molecular identifier. TCRdb processed the 5' RACE reads anew with MiXCR; each CDR3 protein has one entry. Among 60,000 to 75,000 distinct CDR3 sequences listed, approximately 9.1% were seen once. Study-level findings and limits: Comparison of clonotypes with VDJdb favored anti-spike CD8 responses while missing private and CD4 specificities.

This clonotype was seen ten or more times. As yet, its antigen is unknown. The receptor comes from an adult who was a healthcare worker with PCR-confirmed SARS-CoV-2 infection or an uninfected control (not recorded which). Sequenced material: whole blood, taken at baseline.

CDR3: CASSPHSRTSGNSYEQYF. CDR3 in DNA: TGTGCCAGCAGCCCCCATTCAAGGACTAGCGGGAACTCCTACGAGCAGTACTTC. The chain employs TRBV7-2 and TRBJ2-7; TRBD2 agrees at 12 bases. The germline V gene encodes CDR1 SGHTA and CDR2 FQGNSA. The CDR3 has 18 amino acids. Trimming at V came to 5 bases and at J to 0 bases, leaving 11 bases not matched to a gene.